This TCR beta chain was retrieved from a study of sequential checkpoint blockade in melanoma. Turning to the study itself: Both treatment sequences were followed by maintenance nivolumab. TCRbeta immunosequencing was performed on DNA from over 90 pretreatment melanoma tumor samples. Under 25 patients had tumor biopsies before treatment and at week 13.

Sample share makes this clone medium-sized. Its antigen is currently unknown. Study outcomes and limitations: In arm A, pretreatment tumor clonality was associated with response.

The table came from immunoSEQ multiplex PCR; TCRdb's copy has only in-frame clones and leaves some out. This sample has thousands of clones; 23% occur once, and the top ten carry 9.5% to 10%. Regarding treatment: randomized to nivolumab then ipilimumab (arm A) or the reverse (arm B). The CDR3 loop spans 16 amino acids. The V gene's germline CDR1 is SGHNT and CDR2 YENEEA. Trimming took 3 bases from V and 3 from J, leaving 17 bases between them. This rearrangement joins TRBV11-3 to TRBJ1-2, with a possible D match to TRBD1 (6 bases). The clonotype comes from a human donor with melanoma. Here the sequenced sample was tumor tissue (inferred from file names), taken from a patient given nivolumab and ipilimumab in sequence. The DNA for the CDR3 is TGTGCCAGCAGCTTTGCCGGAACAGGGTGGGACTATGGCTACACCTTC. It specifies CASSFAGTGWDYGYTF.